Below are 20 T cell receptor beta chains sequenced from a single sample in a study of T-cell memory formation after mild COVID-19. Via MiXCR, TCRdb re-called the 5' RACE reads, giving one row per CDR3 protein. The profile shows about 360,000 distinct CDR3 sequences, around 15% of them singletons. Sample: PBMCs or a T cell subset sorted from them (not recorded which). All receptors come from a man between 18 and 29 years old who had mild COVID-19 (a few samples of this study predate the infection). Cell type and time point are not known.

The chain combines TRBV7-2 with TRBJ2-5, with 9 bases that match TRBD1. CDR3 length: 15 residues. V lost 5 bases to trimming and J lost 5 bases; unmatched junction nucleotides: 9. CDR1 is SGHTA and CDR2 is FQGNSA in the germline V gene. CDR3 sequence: CASSEGTGRDETQYF. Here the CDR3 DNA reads TGTGCCAGCAGCGAGGGGACAGGGAGGGACGAGACCCAGTACTTC.

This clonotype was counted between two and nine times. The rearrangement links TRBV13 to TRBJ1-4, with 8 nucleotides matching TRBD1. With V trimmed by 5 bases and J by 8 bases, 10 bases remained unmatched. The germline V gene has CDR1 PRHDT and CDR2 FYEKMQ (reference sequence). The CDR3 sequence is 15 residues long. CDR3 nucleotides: TGTGCCAGCAGCGTAGACAGGGGAGTTGGGGAAAAACTGTTTTTT. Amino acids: CASSVDRGVGEKLFF. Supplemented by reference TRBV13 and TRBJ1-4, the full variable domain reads AAGVIQSPRHLIKEKRETATLKCYPIPRHDTVYWYQQGPGQDPQFLISFYEKMQSDKGSIPDRFSAQQFSDYHSELNMSSLELGDSALYFCASSVDRGVGEKLFFGSGTQLSVL.

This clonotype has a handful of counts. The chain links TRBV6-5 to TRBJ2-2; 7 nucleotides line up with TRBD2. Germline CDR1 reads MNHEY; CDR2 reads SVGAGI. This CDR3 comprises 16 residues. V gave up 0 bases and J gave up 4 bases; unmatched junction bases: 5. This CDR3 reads CASSYSIGLGTGELFF. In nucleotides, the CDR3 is TGTGCCAGCAGTTACTCGATCGGACTAGGCACCGGGGAGCTGTTTTTT.

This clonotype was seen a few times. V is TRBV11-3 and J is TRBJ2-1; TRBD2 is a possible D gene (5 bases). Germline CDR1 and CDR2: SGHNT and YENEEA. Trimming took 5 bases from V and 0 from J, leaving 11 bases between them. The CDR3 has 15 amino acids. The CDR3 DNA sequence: TGTGCCAGCAGCCATGGGAGCGGCTCCTACAATGAGCAGTTCTTC. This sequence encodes CASSHGSGSYNEQFF. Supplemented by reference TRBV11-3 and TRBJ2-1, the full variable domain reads EAGVVQSPRYKIIEKKQPVAFWCNPISGHNTLYWYLQNLGQGPELLIRYENEEAVDDSQLPKDRFSAERLKGVDSTLKIQPAELGDSAVYLCASSHGSGSYNEQFFGPGTRLTVL.

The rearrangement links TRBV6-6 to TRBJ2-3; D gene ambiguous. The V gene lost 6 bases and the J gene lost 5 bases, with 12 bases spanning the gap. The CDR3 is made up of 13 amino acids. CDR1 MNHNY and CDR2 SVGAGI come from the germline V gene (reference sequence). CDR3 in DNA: TGTGCCAGCAGCCACCGGTTGGAAGATACGCAGTATTTT. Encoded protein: CASSHRLEDTQYF.

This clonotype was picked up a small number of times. CDR3 in amino acids: CASSFGRTSYEQYF. The CDR3 DNA follows: TGTGCCAGCAGCTTTGGCAGGACCTCCTACGAGCAGTACTTC. This chain links TRBV7-9 with TRBJ2-7; D not certain. The germline gives CDR1 SEHNR, CDR2 FQNEAQ (reference sequence). The V gene lost 3 bases and the J gene lost 0 bases, with 9 bases spanning the gap. The CDR3 covers 14 residues.

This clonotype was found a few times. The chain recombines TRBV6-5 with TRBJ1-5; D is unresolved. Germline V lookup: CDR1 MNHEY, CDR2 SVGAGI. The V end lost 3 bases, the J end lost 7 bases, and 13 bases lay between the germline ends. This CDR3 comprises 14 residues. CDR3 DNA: TGTGCCAGCAGTTATCGTGTAGGGAACCAGCCCCAGCATTTT. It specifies CASSYRVGNQPQHF.

The CDR3 loop is CASSVLAGYQETQYF. CDR3 coding DNA: TGTGCCAGCAGTGTGCTAGCGGGGTACCAAGAGACCCAGTACTTC. The rearrangement uses TRBV6-2 or TRBV6-3 and TRBJ2-5, with 9 bases identical to TRBD2. Germline trimming cut 5 bases from V and 0 bases from J; bases unmatched to any gene: 4. The CDR3 has 15 residues. CDR1 is MNHEY and CDR2 is SVGEGT in the germline V gene.

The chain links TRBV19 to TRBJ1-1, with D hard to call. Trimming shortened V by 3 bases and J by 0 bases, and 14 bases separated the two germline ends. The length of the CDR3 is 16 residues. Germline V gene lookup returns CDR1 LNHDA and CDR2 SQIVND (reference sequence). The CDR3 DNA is TGTGCCAGTAGTATGAGACATGGCGAATTGAACACTGAAGCTTTCTTT. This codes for CASSMRHGELNTEAFF.

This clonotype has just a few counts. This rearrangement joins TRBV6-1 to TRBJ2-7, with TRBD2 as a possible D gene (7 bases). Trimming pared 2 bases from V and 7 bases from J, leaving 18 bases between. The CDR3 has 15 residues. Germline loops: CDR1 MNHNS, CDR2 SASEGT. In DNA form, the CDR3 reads TGTGCCAGCAGTGAATTCCCACGGGGGGCCCGGGAGCAGTACGTC. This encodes CASSEFPRGAREQYV.

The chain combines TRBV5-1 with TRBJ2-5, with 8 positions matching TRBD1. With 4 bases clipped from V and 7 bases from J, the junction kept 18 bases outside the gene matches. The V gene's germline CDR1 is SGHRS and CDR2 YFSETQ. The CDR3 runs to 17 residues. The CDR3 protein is CASSPSALDRAGATQYF. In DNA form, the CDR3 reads TGCGCCAGCAGCCCCAGTGCTTTGGACAGGGCTGGAGCGACCCAGTACTTC.

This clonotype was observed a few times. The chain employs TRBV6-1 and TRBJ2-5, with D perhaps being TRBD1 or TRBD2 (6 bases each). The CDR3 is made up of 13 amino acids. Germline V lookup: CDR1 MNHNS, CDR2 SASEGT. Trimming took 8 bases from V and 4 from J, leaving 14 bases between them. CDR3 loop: CASGTGARETQYF. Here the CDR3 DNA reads TGTGCCAGCGGGACGGGGGCTAGAGAGACCCAGTACTTC.

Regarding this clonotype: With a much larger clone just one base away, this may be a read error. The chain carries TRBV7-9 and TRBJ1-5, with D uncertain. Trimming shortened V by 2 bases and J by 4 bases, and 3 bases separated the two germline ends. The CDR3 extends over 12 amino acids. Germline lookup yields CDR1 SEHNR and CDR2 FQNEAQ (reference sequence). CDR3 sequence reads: CASSLWNQPQHF. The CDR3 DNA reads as TGTGCCAGCAGCTTATGGAATCAGCCCCAGCATTTT.

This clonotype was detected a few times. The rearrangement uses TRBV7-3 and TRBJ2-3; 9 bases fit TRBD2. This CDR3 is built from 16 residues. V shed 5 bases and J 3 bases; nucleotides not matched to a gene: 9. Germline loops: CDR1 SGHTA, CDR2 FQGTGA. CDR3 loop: CASSPYSSGVTDTQYF. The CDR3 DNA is TGTGCCAGCAGCCCCTATTCTAGCGGGGTAACAGATACGCAGTATTTT.

The CDR3 DNA sequence: TGTGCCACCAGTAGGACAGGGGGTTTCACCGGGGAGCTGTTTTTT. This gives the protein CATSRTGGFTGELFF. The rearrangement links TRBV24-1 to TRBJ2-2; 10 nucleotides agree with TRBD1. V shed 6 bases, J shed 4 bases, and the junction held 4 bases outside the gene matches. This CDR3 has 15 residues. The germline gives CDR1 KGHDR, CDR2 SFDVKD.

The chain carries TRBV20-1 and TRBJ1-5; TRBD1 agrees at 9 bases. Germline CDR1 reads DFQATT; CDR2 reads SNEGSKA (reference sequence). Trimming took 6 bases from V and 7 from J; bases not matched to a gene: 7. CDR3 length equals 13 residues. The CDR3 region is CSAAGTGNQPQHF. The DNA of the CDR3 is TGCAGTGCCGCCGGGACAGGGAACCAGCCCCAGCATTTT.

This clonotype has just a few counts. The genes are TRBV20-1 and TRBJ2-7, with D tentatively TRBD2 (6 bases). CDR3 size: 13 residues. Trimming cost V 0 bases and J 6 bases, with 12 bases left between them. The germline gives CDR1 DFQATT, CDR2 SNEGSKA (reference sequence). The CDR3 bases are TGCAGTGCTAGAGATCGGAGGGGTCCCGAGCAGTACGTC. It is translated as CSARDRRGPEQYV.

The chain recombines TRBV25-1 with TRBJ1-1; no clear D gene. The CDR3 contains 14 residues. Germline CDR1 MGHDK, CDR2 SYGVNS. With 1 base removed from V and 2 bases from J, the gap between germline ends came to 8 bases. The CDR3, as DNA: TGTGCCAGCAGTGAATGGGCACTTAACACTGAAGCTTTCTTT. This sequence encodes CASSEWALNTEAFF.

CDR3 residues: CASDRGGSNQPQHF. CDR3 sequence (DNA): TGTGCCAGCGACAGGGGAGGAAGCAATCAGCCCCAGCATTTT. The rearrangement joins TRBV6-1 to TRBJ1-5, with TRBD1 matching 8 bases. This CDR3 has 14 residues. The V segment lost 8 bases and the J segment 1 base; nucleotides outside the gene matches: 4. Germline V gives CDR1 MNHNS, CDR2 SASEGT.

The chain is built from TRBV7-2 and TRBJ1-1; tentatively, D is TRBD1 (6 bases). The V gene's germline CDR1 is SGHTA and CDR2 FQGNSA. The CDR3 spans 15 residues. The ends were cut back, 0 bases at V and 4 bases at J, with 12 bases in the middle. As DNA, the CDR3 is TGTGCCAGCAGCTTAGCCGAGGGGGGGAGCACTGAAGCTTTCTTT. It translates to CASSLAEGGSTEAFF.